This TCR beta chain was found in a study of blood T cell repertoires in COVID-19. The wider study: The United States, Italy and Spain supplied acute and convalescent COVID-19 samples. From T cells, B-cell-depleted T cells, or PBMCs came the material, which was cDNA or gDNA.

The V gene's germline CDR1 is SQVTM and CDR2 ANQGSEA. Trimming cost V 7 bases and J 1 base, with 10 bases left between them. The CDR3 runs to 12 residues. This clone was picked up one time. Per the study methods: Estimation of nucleated cell counts relied on the amplification of reference gene primers. Assay used: immunoSEQ multiplex PCR; TCRdb lists only in-frame clones, some missing. For V, J and clone size, that table is used; D and trimming come from the DNA. The sample includes about 77,000 clones, roughly three quarters seen only once; the top ten take roughly 15%. The chain is built from TRBV29-1 and TRBJ1-1; D gene uncertain. The sequence came from a man aged 65 to 85 with active or convalescent COVID-19. What was sequenced was peripheral blood. CDR3 sequence reads: CSAGMANTEAFF. CDR3 bases: TGCAGCGCGGGGATGGCGAACACTGAAGCTTTCTTT.